This is a list of T cell receptor beta chains from one sample in a study of blood T cells in healthy people across ages. TCRdb re-derived calls from the 5' RACE reads in MiXCR, one entry per CDR3 protein. The data show 750,000 to 950,000 distinct CDR3 sequences, with roughly 50% seen just once and approximately 40% held by the top ten. The specimen was blood. The receptors originated from a man aged 80 or over in good health. Both conserved end residues are part of each CDR3. A D gene is named only where the DNA matches it firmly. A row's size may be missing; if present it is once, few, many or a size class.

j_call	d_call	v_call	clone_size	cdr3_nt	cdr3_aa
TRBJ2-1	NA	TRBV7-6	NA	TGTGCCAGCAGCTCCGGCCCGCACAATGAGCAGTTCTTC	CASSSGPHNEQFF
TRBJ2-1	TRBD2	TRBV18	NA	TGTGCCAGCTCTCCGGGACTAGTCATCTACAATGAGCAGTTCTTC	CASSPGLVIYNEQFF
TRBJ2-1	TRBD2	TRBV6-6	NA	TGTGCCAGCAGTTACGGGGGACTACCCACCGCCCACAATGAGCAGTTCTTC	CASSYGGLPTAHNEQFF
TRBJ2-7	TRBD2	TRBV6-5	NA	TGTGCCAGCAGTTACCGACGACTAGCGTCTTACTACGAGCAGTACTTC	CASSYRRLASYYEQYF
TRBJ2-7	TRBD2	TRBV28	once	TGTGCCAGCAGCCCGGGACTAGCGGGAGCACATGAGCAGTACTTC	CASSPGLAGAHEQYF
TRBJ2-1	NA	TRBV7-7	few	TGTGCTAGCAGCTTAGCGCTAGCTTGGGAGCAGTTCTTC	CASSLALAWEQFF
TRBJ1-1	TRBD1	TRBV5-1	NA	TGCGCCAGCAGCTTCGCCGACAGGGCGATCGTCGAAGCTTTCTTT	CASSFADRAIVEAFF
TRBJ2-6	NA	TRBV18	NA	TGTGCCAGCTCACCCATGGGGACGGCGATCTCTGGGGCCAACGTCCTGACTTTC	CASSPMGTAISGANVLTF
TRBJ2-7	TRBD1	TRBV28	NA	TGTGCCAGCAGTTCCCTTGGGACAGGGGCCTACGAGCAGTACTTC	CASSSLGTGAYEQYF
TRBJ2-7	TRBD1	TRBV24-1	NA	TGTGCCACCAGTGATCCCGGGACAGGGGACTACGAGCAGTACTTC	CATSDPGTGDYEQYF
TRBJ2-7	TRBD2	TRBV11-2	NA	TGTGCCAGCAGCTCCTTAAGCGGGAGGGCCCTCTACGAGCAGTACTTC	CASSSLSGRALYEQYF
TRBJ2-7	TRBD2	TRBV6-5	NA	TGTGCCAGCCGTCCGCTAGCGGGCTCCTACGAGCAGTACTTC	CASRPLAGSYEQYF
TRBJ2-2	NA	TRBV9	NA	TGTGCCAGCAGCCCGCGGGTCTTCGCGAACACCGGGGAGCTGTTTTTT	CASSPRVFANTGELFF
TRBJ1-6	TRBD1	TRBV7-9	few	TGTGCCAGCACTCCCCCCGGGACAGGGGTTTCACCCCTCCACTTT	CASTPPGTGVSPLHF
TRBJ1-5	TRBD1	TRBV20-1	NA	TGCAGTGCTAGAGATGGGACAGGGGGAAGCAATCAGCCCCAGCATTTT	CSARDGTGGSNQPQHF
TRBJ2-4	TRBD2	TRBV11-2	NA	TGTGCCAGCAGCTCGCCGGGACTAGCGGCCAAAAACATTCAGTACTTC	CASSSPGLAAKNIQYF
TRBJ1-1	NA	TRBV3-1	NA	TGTGCCAGCTCCAAGGCGGGGGACACTGAAGCTTTCTTT	CASSKAGDTEAFF
TRBJ1-1	TRBD1	TRBV27	NA	TGTGCCAGCAGTCCGCTGGACAGGAGGAACACTGAAGCTTTCTTT	CASSPLDRRNTEAFF
TRBJ2-1	NA	TRBV20-1	NA	TGCAGTGCTAGAGACCAGTCAGCCTGCGAGCAGTTCTTC	CSARDQSACEQFF
TRBJ2-1	TRBD2	TRBV5-1	NA	TGCGCCAGCAGCTTGGATGGCGGGAGACGAAGCAATGAGCAGTTCTTC	CASSLDGGRRSNEQFF
TRBJ2-1	NA	TRBV12-3/TRBV12-4	NA	TGTGCCGACCGCGCCTTAGGAAATGAGCAGTTCTTC	CADRALGNEQFF
TRBJ2-1	TRBD2	TRBV4-2	NA	TGTGCCAGCAGCCAAGATCGGGTAGGGACGGGAGGCCGGGGAGAGCAGTTCTTC	CASSQDRVGTGGRGEQFF
TRBJ2-1	TRBD1	TRBV7-8	few	TGTGCCAGCAGCCCGGACAGGGGAGGGGGTGAGCAGTTCTTC	CASSPDRGGGEQFF
TRBJ1-5	NA	TRBV27	NA	TGTGCCAGCAGTCAAGGGTGGCAGCCCCAGCATTTT	CASSQGWQPQHF
TRBJ2-3	TRBD2	TRBV20-1	few	TGCAGTAGTACCAGCGGGAGGGCCCCGGATACGCAGTATTTT	CSSTSGRAPDTQYF
TRBJ2-1	TRBD2	TRBV20-1	NA	TGCAGTGCTGAGGAGGGGACTAGCGGACAAGACCGTGAGCAGTTCTTC	CSAEEGTSGQDREQFF
TRBJ2-5	TRBD2	TRBV6-1	NA	TGTGCCAGCAGACCAGGGACTAGCGGGAGGGCCTCGGAGACCCAGTACTTC	CASRPGTSGRASETQYF
TRBJ2-5	TRBD1	TRBV10-3	NA	TGTGCCATCAGTGAGTCAATCCCGGGACAGCAAGAGACCCAGTACTTC	CAISESIPGQQETQYF
TRBJ2-3	NA	TRBV7-3	NA	TGTGCCAGCAGCCCCCGAAGTAACACAGATACGCAGTATTTT	CASSPRSNTDTQYF
TRBJ1-2	TRBD1	TRBV12-3/TRBV12-4	NA	TGTGCCAGCAGAGACCCGGGAGACAGGGGCGGCACCTTC	CASRDPGDRGGTF
TRBJ1-2	NA	TRBV25-1	NA	TGTGCCAGCAGTGAATACGGGGAGCCCTATGGCTACACCTTC	CASSEYGEPYGYTF
TRBJ2-4	NA	TRBV2	NA	TGTGCCAGCATGGTGGCTAACGTAGGGACCCGAACCAAAAACATTCAGTACTTC	CASMVANVGTRTKNIQYF
TRBJ2-1	NA	TRBV5-4	NA	TGTGCCAGCAGCTTGCCGCGGACAGCCTACAATGAGCAGTTCTTC	CASSLPRTAYNEQFF
TRBJ2-7	NA	TRBV6-5	NA	TGTGCCAGCAAGGGGGAGAACTACGAGCAGTACTTC	CASKGENYEQYF